Detailed here is one T cell receptor beta chain. In the original processing: Quantification of nucleated cells was approximated via reference gene primer amplification. Some clones are missing from TCRdb's copy, which holds only in-frame ones; the method was immunoSEQ multiplex PCR. V, J and clone size were drawn from that table, and D and trimming were deduced from the DNA. The data contain approximately 190,000 clones, around four fifths of them singletons. This record belongs to a study of blood T cell repertoires in COVID-19. Whole-study context: COVID-19 samples, acute and convalescent, were from the United States, Italy and Spain. T cells, B-cell-depleted T cells, or PBMCs supplied cDNA or gDNA.

This CDR3 is 12 amino acids long. V gave up 2 bases and J gave up 3 bases, with 3 bases separating them. CDR1 is SGHNT, CDR2 YYREEE, per germline (reference sequence). The rearrangement joins TRBV5-4 to TRBJ1-3; D is unclear. Material for sequencing was peripheral blood. The sequence derives from a woman in her thirties or forties with acute or convalescent COVID-19. Written as DNA, the CDR3 is TGTGCCAGCAGCTTTTATGGAAACACCATATATTTT. Translation: CASSFYGNTIYF.